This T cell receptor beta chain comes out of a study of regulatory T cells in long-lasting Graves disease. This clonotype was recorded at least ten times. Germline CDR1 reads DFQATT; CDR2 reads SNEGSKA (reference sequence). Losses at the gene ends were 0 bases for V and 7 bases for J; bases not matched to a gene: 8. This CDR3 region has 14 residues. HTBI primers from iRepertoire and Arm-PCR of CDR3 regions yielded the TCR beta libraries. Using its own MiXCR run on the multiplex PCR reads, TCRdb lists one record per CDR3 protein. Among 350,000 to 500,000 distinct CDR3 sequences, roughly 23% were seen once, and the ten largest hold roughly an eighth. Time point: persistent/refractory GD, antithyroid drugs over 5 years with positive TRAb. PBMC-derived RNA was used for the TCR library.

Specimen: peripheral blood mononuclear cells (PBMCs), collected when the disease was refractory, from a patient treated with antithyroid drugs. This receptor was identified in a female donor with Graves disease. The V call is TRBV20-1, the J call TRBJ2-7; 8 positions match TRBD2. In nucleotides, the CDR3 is TGCAGTGCTAGAGATGACGGGAGGGCGCGAGAGCAGTACTTC. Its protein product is CSARDDGRAREQYF.